The sequence of this T cell receptor (beta chain) was determined in a study of OX40 agonist ivuxolimab in advanced cancers. Study-level information: Age averaged 60 years (range roughly 23 to 85), and more than 80% were male.

The CDR3 spans 13 residues. Germline CDR1 SGHAT, CDR2 FQNNGV. V was clipped by 7 bases and J by 4 bases, with 13 bases between them. Sequenced by immunoSEQ multiplex PCR; TCRdb stores in-frame clones only, minus some. Among fewer than 70,000 clones listed, around 84% were seen once. V usage is TRBV11-2 and J usage is TRBJ1-1; D is unclear. Sequencing was performed on CD4+ or CD8+ T cells sorted from blood, taken in a trial of the OX40 agonist ivuxolimab. This receptor was taken from an adult with an advanced solid tumor such as melanoma, head and neck, liver or kidney cancer. This chain's CDR3 is CASTSDLVTEAFF. The DNA for the CDR3 is TGTGCCAGCACCTCGGACTTAGTCACTGAAGCTTTCTTT.